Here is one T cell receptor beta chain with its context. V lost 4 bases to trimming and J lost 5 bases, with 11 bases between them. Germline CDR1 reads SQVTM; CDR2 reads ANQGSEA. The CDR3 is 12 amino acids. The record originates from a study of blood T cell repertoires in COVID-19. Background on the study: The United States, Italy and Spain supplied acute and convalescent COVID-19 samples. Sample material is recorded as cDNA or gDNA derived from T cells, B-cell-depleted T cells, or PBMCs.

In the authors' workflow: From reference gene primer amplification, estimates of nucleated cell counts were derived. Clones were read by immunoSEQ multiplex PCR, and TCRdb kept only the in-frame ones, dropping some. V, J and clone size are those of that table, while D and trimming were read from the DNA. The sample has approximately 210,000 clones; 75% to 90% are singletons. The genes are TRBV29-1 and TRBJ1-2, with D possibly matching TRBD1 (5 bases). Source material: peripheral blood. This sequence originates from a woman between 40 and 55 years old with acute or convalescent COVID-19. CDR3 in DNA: TGCAGCGTTGGGGGGGACCCGTATGGCTACACCTTC. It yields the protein CSVGGDPYGYTF. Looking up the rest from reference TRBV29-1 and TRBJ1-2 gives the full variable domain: SAVISQKPSRDICQRGTSLTIQCQVDSQVTMMFWYRQQPGQSLTLIATANQGSEATYESGFVIDKFPISRPNLTFSTLTVSNMSPEDSSIYLCSVGGDPYGYTFGSGTRLTVV.